This TCR beta chain was sequenced in a study of cytomegalovirus exposure and HLA in healthy donors. Findings and limits, study-wide: Roughly uniform sequencing depth across donors was assumed, possibly incorrectly.

The primer mix had 60 Vbeta and 13 Jbeta primers. This table comes from immunoSEQ multiplex PCR, and its TCRdb copy is limited to in-frame clones, with some not included. The sample has fewer than 200,000 clones; roughly two thirds are singletons. A word on this clone: Antigen unknown.

Germline V gene lookup returns CDR1 PRHDT and CDR2 FYEKMQ (reference sequence). There are 16 residues in the CDR3. The V end was cut by 2 bases, the J end by 0 bases, with 14 bases between. This sequence originates from a woman aged 18 to 35 in good health and CMV-seropositive. Source material: PBMCs. The V and J genes are TRBV13 and TRBJ2-7; TRBD2 is a possible D gene (6 bases). The CDR3 protein is CASSLQADYSSYEQYF. DNA of the CDR3: TGTGCCAGCAGCTTACAGGCGGACTATAGCTCCTACGAGCAGTACTTC. The full variable domain, with the rest looked up from reference TRBV13 and TRBJ2-7, is AAGVIQSPRHLIKEKRETATLKCYPIPRHDTVYWYQQGPGQDPQFLISFYEKMQSDKGSIPDRFSAQQFSDYHSELNMSSLELGDSALYFCASSLQADYSSYEQYFGPGTRLTVT.